This T cell receptor (beta chain) originates from a study of ipilimumab plus nivolumab after autologous stem cell transplantation. The data were produced by immunoSEQ multiplex PCR, yet TCRdb's version contains in-frame clones alone and is incomplete. The data contain about 40,000 clones, around 92% of them singletons. The sample in question was PBMCs, obtained in a trial of ipilimumab plus nivolumab as post-transplant consolidation. The receptor comes from a male donor with multiple myeloma.

This CDR3 reads CASSFGGDYNEQFF. The CDR3 DNA is TGTGCCAGCAGTTTTGGAGGGGACTACAATGAGCAGTTCTTC. V usage is TRBV27 and J usage is TRBJ2-1; tentatively, D is TRBD2 (6 bases). Per the germline V gene, CDR1 is MNHEY and CDR2 is SMNVEV (reference sequence). Trimming cost V 3 bases and J 3 bases, with 9 bases left between them. The CDR3 consists of 14 residues.